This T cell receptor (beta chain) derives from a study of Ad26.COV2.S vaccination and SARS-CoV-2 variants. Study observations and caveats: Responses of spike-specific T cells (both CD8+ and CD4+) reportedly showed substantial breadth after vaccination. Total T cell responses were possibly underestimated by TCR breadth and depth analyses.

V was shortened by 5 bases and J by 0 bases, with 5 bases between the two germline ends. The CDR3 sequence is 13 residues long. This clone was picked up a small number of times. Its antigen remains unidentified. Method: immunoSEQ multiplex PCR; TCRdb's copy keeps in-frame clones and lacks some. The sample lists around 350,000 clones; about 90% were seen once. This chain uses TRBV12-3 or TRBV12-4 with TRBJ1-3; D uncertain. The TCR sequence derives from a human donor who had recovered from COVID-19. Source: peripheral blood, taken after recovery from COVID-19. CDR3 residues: CASSEISGNTIYF. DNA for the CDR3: TGTGCCAGCAGTGAAATCTCTGGAAACACCATATATTTT.